This T cell receptor (beta chain) came from a study of blood T cell repertoires in COVID-19. Study-level background: COVID-19 samples from acute and convalescent phases originated in the United States, Italy and Spain. Sample material is recorded as cDNA or gDNA derived from T cells, B-cell-depleted T cells, or PBMCs.

Enrollment of patients from Seattle took place during active infection, with longitudinal follow-up. This clone was recorded only once. As processed by the authors: It was from reference gene primer amplification that nucleated cell counts were estimated. Data came from immunoSEQ multiplex PCR; TCRdb stores just in-frame clones and leaves some out. The DNA gave D and trimming, while V, J and clone size come from that table. The sample lists about 24,000 clones, about 89% occurring once. This CDR3 spans 12 amino acids. V lost 5 bases and J 7 bases, leaving 11 bases between the germline ends. Per the germline V gene, CDR1 is SEHNR and CDR2 is FQNEAQ (reference sequence).

The sequence came from a man between 70 and 80 years old with COVID-19, enrolled during active disease. Material for sequencing was peripheral blood. The J gene is TRBJ1-2, the V gene TRBV7-9, with a weak D call TRBD1 (6 bases). CDR3 in amino acids: CASSIQGPGYTF. Here the CDR3 DNA reads TGTGCCAGCAGCATACAGGGTCCTGGCTACACCTTC.